The entry below gives a single TCR beta chain sequence along with its context. No antigen is known for it. The method was immunoSEQ multiplex PCR; TCRdb's version includes in-frame clones alone and lacks a portion of them. The table lists 85,000 to 100,000 clones, 86% of them singletons. V lost 2 bases and J lost 6, with 16 bases in between. The CDR3 runs 15 residues. The germline V gene encodes CDR1 LNHDA and CDR2 SQIVND (reference sequence). The data originate from a study of radiation and T cells in renal cell carcinoma. Study-wide results and caveats: From baseline, blood top tumor clonotypes peaked at 2 weeks post-radiation.

Documented time point: baseline pretreatment blood. Treatment noted: 15 Gy SBRT to primary tumor, nephrectomy 4 weeks later. The chain is built from TRBV19 and TRBJ1-2, with a weak D call TRBD1 (6 bases). This receptor was taken from a man in his fifties or sixties with renal cell carcinoma. The sample was blood, taken from a patient whose treatment included radiotherapy and nephrectomy. In nucleotides, the CDR3 is TGTGCCAGTAGTATACAGTCGACCAGGGGCCATGGCTACACCTTC. This gives the protein CASSIQSTRGHGYTF.